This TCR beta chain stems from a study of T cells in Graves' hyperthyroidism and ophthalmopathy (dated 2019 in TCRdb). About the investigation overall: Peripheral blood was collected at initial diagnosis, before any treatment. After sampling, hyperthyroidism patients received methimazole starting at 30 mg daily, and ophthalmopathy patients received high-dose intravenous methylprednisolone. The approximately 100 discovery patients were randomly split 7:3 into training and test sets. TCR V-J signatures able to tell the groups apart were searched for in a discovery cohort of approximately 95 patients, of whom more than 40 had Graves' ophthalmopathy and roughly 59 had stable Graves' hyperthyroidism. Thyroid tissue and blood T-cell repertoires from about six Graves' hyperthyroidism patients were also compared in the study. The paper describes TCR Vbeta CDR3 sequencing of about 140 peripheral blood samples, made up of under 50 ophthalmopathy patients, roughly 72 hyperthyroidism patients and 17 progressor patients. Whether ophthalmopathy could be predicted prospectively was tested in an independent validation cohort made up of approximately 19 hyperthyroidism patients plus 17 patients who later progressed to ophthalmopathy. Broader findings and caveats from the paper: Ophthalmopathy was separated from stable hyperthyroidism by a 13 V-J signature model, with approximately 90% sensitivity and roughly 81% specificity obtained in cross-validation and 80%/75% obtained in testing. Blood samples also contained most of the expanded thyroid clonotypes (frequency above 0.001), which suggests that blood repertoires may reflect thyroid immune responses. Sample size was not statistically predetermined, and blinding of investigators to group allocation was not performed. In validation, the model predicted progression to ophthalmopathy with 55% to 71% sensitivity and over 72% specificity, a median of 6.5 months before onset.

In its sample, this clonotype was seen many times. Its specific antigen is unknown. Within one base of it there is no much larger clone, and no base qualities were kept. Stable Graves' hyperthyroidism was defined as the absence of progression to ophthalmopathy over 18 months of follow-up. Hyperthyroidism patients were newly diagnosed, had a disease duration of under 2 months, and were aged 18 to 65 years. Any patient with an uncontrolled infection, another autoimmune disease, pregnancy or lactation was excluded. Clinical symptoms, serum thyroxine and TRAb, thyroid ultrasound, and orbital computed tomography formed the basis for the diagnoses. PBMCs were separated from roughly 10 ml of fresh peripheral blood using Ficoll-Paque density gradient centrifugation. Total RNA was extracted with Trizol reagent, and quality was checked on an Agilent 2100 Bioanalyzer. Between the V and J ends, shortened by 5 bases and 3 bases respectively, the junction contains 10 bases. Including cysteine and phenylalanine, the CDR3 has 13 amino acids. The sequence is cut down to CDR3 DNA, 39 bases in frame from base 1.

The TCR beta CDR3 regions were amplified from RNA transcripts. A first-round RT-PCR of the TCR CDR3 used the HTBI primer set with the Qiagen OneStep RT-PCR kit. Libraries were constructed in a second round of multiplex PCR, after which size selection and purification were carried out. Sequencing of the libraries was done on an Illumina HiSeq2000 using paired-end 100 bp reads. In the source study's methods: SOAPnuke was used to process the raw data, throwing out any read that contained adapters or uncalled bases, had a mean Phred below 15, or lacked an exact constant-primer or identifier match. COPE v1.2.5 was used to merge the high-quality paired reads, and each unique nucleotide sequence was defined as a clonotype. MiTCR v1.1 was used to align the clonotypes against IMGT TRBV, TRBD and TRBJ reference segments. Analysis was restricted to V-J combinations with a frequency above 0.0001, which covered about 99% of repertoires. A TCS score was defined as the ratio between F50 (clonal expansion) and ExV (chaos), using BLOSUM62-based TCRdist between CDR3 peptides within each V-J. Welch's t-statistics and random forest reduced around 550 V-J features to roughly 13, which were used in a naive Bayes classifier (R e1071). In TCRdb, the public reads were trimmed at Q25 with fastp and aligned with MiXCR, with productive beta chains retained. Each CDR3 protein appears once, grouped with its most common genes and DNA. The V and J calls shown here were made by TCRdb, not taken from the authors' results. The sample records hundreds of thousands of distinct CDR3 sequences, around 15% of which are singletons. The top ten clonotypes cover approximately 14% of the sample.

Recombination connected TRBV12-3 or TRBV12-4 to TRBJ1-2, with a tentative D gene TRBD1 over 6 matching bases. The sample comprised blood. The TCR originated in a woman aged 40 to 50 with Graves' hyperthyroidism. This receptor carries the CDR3 CASSVRQDYGYTF. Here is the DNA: TGTGCCAGCAGTGTTAGACAGGACTATGGCTACACCTTC.